Reported below is one T cell receptor beta chain. What it binds is not known. Here immunoSEQ multiplex PCR was the method, and the copy in TCRdb shows in-frame clones only, minus some. The table has more than 200,000 clones, about 90% seen once; the top ten hold around 3.1%. The data are from a study of cytomegalovirus exposure and HLA in healthy donors. Across the whole study: The 95 to 150 validation repertoires used a platform that matched the one used for the 550 to 800 first-cohort repertoires, as a later analysis reported. Whole-study findings and limits: It was 164 TCR beta chains that were listed as cytomegalovirus-associated.

This CDR3 region has 13 residues. Germline loops: CDR1 SGHRS, CDR2 YFSETQ. The V and J ends lost 6 bases and 2 bases respectively, with 12 bases between them. The donors were members of the roughly 130-subject validation cohort (separate from the approximately 670-subject first cohort). The sequence derives from a woman aged 30 to 39 in good health and CMV-seronegative. Sequenced: PBMCs. The chain couples TRBV5-1 to TRBJ2-7, with D tentatively TRBD2 (5 bases). CDR3 in DNA: TGCGCCAGCACCCCGGACTCTGCCTACGAGCAGTACTTC. Its translation is CASTPDSAYEQYF.